This TCR beta chain was profiled in a study of shared T cell receptors in the human thymus. Looked up from germline, CDR1 is SNHLY and CDR2 is FYNNEI. V was trimmed by 6 bases and J by 4 bases, leaving 13 bases between them. The CDR3 sequence is 14 residues long. Only in-frame clones appear in the TCRdb table, and some are missing; sequencing was by immunoSEQ multiplex PCR. Of 500,000 to 750,000 clones in the sample, roughly 90% were seen once. The same sample was also studied in work on human thymus T cells. That work adds: Corrective cardiac surgery supplied the resected thymus tissue.

The chain is built from TRBV2 and TRBJ1-5; D possibly corresponds to TRBD1 (6 bases). Sequencing was performed on thymocytes. The sequence came from a boy in the first two years of life with a congenital heart defect. The CDR3 sequence: CASRLGGDNQPQHF. CDR3 nucleotide sequence: TGTGCCAGCAGGTTAGGGGGGGATAATCAGCCCCAGCATTTT.